This TCR beta chain stems from a study of early T cells in non-severe SARS-CoV-2 infection. As for the study in general: The sequenced material was bulk RNA from unsorted whole blood, and its chains were unpaired. Points from the study as a whole: VDJdb matches were skewed toward anti-spike CD8 T cell responses.

Attachment of unique molecular identifiers to individual cDNA molecules was performed. From the 5' RACE reads, TCRdb called clonotypes with MiXCR, one entry per CDR3 protein. Here the sample spans more than 35,000 distinct CDR3 sequences, roughly 5% being singletons. With regard to this clonotype: The antigen remains undetermined.

The CDR3 has 14 residues. V lost 2 bases, J lost 9 bases, and 11 bases lay in between. The specimen was whole blood. The rearrangement uses TRBV12-3 or TRBV12-4 and TRBJ1-6; tentative D call: TRBD1 (6 bases). The sequence derives from an adult who was a healthcare worker with PCR-confirmed SARS-CoV-2 infection or an uninfected control (not recorded which). The CDR3 DNA reads TGTGCCAGCAGTTTATCAGGGGCGGGTTCACCCCTCCACTTT. Protein product: CASSLSGAGSPLHF.